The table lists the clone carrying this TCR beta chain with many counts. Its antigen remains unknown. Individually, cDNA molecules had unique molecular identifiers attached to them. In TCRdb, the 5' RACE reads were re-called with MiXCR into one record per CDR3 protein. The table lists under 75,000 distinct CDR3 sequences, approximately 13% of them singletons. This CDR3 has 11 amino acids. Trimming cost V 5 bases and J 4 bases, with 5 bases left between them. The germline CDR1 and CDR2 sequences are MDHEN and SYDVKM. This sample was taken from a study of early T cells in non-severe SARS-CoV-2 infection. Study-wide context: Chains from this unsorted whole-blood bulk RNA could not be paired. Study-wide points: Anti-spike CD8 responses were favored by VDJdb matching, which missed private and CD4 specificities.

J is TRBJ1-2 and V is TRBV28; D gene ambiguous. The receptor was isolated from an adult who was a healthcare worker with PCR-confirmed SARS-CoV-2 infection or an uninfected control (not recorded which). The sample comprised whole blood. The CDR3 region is CASSLSYGYTF. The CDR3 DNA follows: TGTGCCAGCAGTCTGTCCTATGGCTACACCTTC.